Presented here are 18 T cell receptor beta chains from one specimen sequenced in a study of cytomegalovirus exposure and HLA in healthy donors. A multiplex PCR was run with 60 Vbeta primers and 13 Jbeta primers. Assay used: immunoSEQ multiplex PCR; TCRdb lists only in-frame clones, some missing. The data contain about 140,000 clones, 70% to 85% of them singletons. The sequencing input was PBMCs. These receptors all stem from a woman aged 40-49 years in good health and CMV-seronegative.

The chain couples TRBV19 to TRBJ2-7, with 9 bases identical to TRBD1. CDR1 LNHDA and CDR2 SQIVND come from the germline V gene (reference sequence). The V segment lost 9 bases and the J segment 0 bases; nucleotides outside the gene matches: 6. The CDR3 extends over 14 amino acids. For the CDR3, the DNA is TGTGCCAGCAAGCGGGACAGGGCCTCCTACGAGCAGTACTTC. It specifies CASKRDRASYEQYF.

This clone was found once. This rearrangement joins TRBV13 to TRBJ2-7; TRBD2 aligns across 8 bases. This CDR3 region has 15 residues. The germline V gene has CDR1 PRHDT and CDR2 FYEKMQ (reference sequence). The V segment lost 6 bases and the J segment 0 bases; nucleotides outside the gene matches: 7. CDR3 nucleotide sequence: TGTGCCAGCAGGTTTGCGGGAGGCCTCTCCTACGAGCAGTACTTC. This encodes CASRFAGGLSYEQYF.

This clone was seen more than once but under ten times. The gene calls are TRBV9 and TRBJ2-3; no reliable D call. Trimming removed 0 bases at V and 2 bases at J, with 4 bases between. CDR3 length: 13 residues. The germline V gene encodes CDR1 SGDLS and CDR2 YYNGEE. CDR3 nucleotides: TGTGCCAGCAGCGTAGCTGTCACAGATACGCAGTATTTT. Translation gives CASSVAVTDTQYF.

This chain's CDR3 is CASITTTTGFTPIHEQFF. CDR3 bases: TGTGCCAGCATCACAACTACGACCGGGTTCACCCCCATCCATGAGCAGTTCTTC. The chain employs TRBV11-2 and TRBJ2-1; no clear D. Germline CDR1 reads SGHAT; CDR2 reads FQNNGV. The V gene lost 7 bases and the J gene lost 8 bases, with 30 bases spanning the gap. The CDR3 contains 18 residues.

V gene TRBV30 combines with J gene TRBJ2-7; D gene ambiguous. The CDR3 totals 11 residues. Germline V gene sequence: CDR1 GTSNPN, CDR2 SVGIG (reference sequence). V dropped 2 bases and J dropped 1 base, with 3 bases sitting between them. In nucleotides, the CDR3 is TGTGCCTGGAGTCGTTCCTACGAGCAGTACTTC. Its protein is CAWSRSYEQYF.

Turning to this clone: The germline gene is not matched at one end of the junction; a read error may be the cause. DNA of the CDR3: TGTGCCAGCTCCCTTACCGGGACTAGTATAGTCTTC. This translates into CASSLTGTSIVF. V usage is TRBV28 and J usage is TRBJ2-1, with TRBD2 identical over 8 bases. The CDR3 has 12 amino acids. Per the germline V gene, CDR1 is MDHEN and CDR2 is SYDVKM.

As DNA, the CDR3 is TGTGCCAGCAGTAACACCGGGACAGGGGGCGGCAATGAGCAGTTCTTC. Its translation is CASSNTGTGGGNEQFF. The rearrangement joins TRBV28 to TRBJ2-1; 12 nucleotides line up with TRBD1. The germline V gene has CDR1 MDHEN and CDR2 SYDVKM. The CDR3 totals 16 residues. Trimming cost V 5 bases and J 6 bases; bases outside gene matches: 8.

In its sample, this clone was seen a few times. CDR3 sequence (DNA): TGTGCCAGCAGCCCCTCGACAGCGAAAGAGACCCAGTACTTC. Amino acids: CASSPSTAKETQYF. This chain joins TRBV5-4 and TRBJ2-5; D is possibly TRBD1 (5 bases). CDR1 and CDR2 from the germline V gene are SGHNT and YYREEE (reference sequence). This CDR3 is built from 14 residues. V lost 4 bases, J lost 3 bases, and 13 bases lay in between.

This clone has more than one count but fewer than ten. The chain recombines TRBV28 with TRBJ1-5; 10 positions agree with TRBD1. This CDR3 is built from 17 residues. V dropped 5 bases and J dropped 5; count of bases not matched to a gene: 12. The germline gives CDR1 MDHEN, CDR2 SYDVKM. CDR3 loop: CASSPWPATGGYQPQHF. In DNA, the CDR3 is TGTGCCAGCAGTCCGTGGCCCGCGACAGGGGGCTATCAGCCCCAGCATTTT.

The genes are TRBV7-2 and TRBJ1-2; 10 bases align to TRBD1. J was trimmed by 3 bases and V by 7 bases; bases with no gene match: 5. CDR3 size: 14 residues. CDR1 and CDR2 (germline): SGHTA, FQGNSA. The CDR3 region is CASTQTGGDYGYTF. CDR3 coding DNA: TGTGCCAGCACACAGACAGGGGGCGACTATGGCTACACCTTC.

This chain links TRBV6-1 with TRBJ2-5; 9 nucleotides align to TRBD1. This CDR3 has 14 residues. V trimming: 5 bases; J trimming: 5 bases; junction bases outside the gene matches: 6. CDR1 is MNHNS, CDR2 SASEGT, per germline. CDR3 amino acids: CASSKQGAWETQYF. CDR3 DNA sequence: TGTGCCAGCAGTAAACAGGGGGCTTGGGAGACCCAGTACTTC.

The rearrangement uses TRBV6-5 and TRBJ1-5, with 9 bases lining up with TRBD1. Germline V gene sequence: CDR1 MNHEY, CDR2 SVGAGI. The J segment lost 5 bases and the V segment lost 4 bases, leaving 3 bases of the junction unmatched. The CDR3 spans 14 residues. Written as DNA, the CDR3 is TGTGCCAGCAGTTCACAGGGGGCCGATCAGCCCCAGCATTTT. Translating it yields CASSSQGADQPQHF.

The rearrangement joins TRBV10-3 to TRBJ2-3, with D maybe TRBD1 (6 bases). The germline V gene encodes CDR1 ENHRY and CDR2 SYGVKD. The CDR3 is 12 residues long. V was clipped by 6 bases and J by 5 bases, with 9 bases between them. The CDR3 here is CAIRAGVDTQYF. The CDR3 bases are TGTGCCATCAGGGCAGGGGTAGATACGCAGTATTTT.

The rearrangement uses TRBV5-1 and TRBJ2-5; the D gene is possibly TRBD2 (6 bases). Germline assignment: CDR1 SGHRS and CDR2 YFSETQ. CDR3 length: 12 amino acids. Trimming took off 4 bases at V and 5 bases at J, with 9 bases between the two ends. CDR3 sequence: CASSRGGETQYF. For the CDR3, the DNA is TGCGCCAGCAGCCGTGGGGGGGAGACCCAGTACTTC.

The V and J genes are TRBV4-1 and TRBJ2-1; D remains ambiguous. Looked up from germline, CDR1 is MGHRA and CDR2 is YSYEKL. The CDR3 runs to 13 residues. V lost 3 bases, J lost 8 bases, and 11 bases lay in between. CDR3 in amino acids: CASSQASMYEQFF. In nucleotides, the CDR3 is TGCGCCAGCAGCCAGGCTAGTATGTATGAGCAGTTCTTC.

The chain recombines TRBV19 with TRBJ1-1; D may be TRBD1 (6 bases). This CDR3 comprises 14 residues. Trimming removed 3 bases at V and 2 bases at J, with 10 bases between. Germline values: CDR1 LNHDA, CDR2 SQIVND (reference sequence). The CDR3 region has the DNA TGTGCCAGTAGTATGAGGACAGTAAACACTGAAGCTTTCTTT. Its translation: CASSMRTVNTEAFF.

The CDR3 reads CASSFGLAPTYEQYF. CDR3 in DNA: TGTGCCAGCAGTTTTGGACTAGCCCCGACCTACGAGCAGTACTTC. This rearrangement joins TRBV27 to TRBJ2-7; 8 positions agree with TRBD2. Germline V lookup: CDR1 MNHEY, CDR2 SMNVEV (reference sequence). Trimming cost V 3 bases and J 2 bases; bases outside gene matches: 6. The CDR3 is 15 amino acids.

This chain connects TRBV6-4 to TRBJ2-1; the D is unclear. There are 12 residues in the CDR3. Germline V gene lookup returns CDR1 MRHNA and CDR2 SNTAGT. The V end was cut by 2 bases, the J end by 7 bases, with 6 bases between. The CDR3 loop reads CASSDHFNEQFF. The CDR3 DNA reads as TGTGCCAGCAGTGACCATTTTAATGAGCAGTTCTTC.